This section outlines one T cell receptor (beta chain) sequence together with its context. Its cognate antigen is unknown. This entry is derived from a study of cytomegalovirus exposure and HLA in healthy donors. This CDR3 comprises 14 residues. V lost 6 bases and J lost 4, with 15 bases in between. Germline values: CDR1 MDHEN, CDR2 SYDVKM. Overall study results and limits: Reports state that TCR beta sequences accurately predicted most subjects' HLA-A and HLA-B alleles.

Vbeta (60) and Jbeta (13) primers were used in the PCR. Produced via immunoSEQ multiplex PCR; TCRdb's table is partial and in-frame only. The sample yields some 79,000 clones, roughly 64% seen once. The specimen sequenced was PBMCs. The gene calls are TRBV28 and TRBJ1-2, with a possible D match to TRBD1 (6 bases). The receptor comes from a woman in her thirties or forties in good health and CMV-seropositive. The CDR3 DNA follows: TGTGCCAGCAGACTCTCCGACAGGTTCTATGGCTACACCTTC. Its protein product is CASRLSDRFYGYTF.